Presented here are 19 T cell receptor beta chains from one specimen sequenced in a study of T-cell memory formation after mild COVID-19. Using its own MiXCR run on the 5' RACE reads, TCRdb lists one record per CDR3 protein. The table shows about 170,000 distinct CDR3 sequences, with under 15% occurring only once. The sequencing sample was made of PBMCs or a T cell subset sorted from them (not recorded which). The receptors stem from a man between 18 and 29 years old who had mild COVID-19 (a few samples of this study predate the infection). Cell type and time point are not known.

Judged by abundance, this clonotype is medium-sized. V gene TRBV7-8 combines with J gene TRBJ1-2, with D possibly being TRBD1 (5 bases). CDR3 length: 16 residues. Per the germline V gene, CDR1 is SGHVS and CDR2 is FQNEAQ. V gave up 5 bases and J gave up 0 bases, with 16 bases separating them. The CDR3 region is CASSLGQAWANYGYTF. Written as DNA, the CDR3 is TGTGCCAGCAGCCTCGGACAAGCCTGGGCTAACTATGGCTACACCTTC.

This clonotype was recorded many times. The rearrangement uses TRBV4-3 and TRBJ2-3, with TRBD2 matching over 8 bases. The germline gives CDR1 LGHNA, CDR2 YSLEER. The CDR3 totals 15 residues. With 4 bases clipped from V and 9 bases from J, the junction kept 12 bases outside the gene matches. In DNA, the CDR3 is TGCGCCAGCAGCCCGCTAGCGGGCCGCCCCCAAACGCAGTATTTT. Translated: CASSPLAGRPQTQYF.

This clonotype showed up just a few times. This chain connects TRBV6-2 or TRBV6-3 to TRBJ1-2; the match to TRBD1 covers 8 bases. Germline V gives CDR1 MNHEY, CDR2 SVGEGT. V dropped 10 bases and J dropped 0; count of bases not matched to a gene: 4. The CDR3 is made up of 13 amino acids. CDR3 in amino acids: CATTGVTNYGYTF. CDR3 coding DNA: TGTGCCACGACAGGGGTGACTAACTATGGCTACACCTTC.

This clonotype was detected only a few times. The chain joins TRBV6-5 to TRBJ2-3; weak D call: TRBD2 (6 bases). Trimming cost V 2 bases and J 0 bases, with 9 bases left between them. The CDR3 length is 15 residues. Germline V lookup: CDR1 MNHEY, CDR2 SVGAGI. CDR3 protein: CASSYGGRSTDTQYF. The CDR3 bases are TGTGCCAGCAGTTACGGGGGGAGGAGCACAGATACGCAGTATTTT.

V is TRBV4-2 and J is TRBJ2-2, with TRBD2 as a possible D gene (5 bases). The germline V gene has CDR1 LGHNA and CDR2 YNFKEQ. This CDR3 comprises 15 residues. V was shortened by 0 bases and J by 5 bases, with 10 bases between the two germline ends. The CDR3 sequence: CASSQDRGQTGELFF. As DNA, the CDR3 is TGTGCCAGCAGCCAAGATCGGGGTCAAACCGGGGAGCTGTTTTTT.

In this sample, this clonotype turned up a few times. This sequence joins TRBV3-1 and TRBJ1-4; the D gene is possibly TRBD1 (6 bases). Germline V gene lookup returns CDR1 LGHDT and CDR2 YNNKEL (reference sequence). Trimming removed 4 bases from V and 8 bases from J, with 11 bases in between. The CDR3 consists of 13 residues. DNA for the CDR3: TGTGCCAGCAGCCTTAAGGGGGAAGAAAAACTGTTTTTT. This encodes CASSLKGEEKLFF.

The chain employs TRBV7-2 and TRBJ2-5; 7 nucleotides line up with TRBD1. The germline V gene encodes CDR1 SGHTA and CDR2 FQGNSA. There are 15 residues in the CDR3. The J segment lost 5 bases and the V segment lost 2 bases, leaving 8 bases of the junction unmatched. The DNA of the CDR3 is TGTGCCAGCAGCTTAAGAAATATGGGACAGGAGACCCAGTACTTC. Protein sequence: CASSLRNMGQETQYF.

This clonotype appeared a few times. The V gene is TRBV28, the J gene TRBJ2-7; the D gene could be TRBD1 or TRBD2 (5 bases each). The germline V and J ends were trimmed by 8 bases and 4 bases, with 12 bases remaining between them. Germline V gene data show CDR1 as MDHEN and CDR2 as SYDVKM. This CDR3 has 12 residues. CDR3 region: CASPFGAYEQYV. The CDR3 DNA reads TGTGCCAGCCCGTTCGGGGCGTACGAGCAGTACGTC.

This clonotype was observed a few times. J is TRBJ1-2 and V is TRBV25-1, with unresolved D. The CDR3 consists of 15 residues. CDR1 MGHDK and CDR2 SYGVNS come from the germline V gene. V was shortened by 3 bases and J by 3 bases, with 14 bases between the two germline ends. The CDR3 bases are TGTGCCAGCAGTGACGGCGGTTTGGGTGACTATGGCTACACCTTC. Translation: CASSDGGLGDYGYTF.

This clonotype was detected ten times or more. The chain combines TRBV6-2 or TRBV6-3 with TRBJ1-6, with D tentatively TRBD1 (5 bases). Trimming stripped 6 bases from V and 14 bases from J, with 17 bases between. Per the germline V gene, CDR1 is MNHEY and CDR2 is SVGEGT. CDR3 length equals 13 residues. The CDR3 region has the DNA TGTGCCAGCAGACCGGACATGCGTCTGACCCTCCACTTT. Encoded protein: CASRPDMRLTLHF.

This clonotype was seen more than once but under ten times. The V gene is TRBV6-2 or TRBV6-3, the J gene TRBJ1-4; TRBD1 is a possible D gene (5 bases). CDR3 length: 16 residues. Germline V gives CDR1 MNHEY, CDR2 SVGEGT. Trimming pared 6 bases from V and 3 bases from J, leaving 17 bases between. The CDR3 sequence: CASSPASGGPNEKLFF. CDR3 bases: TGTGCCAGCAGCCCGGCCTCCGGGGGACCTAATGAAAAACTGTTTTTT.

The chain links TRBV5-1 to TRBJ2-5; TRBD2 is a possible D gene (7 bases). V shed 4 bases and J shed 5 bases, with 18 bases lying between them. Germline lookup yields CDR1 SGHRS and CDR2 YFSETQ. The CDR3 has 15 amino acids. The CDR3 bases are TGCGCCAGCAGCCCGGGGGCGGGGGACTGGGAGACCCAGTACTTC. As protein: CASSPGAGDWETQYF.

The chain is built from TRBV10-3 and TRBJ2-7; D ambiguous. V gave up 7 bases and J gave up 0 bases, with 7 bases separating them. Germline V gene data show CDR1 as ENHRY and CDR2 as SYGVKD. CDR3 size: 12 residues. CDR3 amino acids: CAITSDSYEQYF. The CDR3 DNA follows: TGTGCCATCACATCGGACTCCTACGAGCAGTACTTC.

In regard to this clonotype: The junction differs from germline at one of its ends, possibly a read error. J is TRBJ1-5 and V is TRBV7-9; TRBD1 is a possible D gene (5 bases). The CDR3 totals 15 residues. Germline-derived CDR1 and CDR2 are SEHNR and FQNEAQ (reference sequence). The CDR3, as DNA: TGTGCCAGCAGCTTAAGCCGGGACCCCAATCAGCACCAGCATTTT. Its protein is CASSLSRDPNQHQHF.

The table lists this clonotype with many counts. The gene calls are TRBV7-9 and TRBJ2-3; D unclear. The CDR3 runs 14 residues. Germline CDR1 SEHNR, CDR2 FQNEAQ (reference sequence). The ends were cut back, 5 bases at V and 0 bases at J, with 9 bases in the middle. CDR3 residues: CASSNSYSTDTQYF. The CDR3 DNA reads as TGTGCCAGCAGCAACAGTTATAGCACAGATACGCAGTATTTT.

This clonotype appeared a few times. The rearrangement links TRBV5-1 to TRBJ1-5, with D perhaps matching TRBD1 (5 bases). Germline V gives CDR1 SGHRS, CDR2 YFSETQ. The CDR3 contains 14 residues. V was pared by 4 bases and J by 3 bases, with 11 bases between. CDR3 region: CASSPMGDNQPQHF. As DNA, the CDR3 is TGCGCCAGCAGCCCGATGGGGGACAATCAGCCCCAGCATTTT. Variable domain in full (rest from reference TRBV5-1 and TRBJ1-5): KAGVTQTPRYLIKTRGQQVTLSCSPISGHRSVSWYQQTPGQGLQFLFEYFSETQRNKGNFPGRFSGRQFSNSRSEMNVSTLELGDSALYLCASSPMGDNQPQHFGDGTRLSIL.

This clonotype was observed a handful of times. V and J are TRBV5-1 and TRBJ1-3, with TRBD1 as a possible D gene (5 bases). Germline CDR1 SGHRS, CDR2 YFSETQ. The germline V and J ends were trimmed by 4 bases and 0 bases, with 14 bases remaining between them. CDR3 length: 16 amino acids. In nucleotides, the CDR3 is TGCGCCAGCAGCCTACGGGGCACAATCTCTGGAAACACCATATATTTT. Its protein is CASSLRGTISGNTIYF.

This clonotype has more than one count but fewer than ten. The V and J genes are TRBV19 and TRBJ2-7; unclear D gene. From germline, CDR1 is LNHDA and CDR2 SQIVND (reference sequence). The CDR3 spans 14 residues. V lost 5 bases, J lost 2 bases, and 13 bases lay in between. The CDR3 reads CASSGPLAPYEQYF. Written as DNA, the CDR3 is TGTGCCAGTAGTGGGCCATTGGCTCCCTACGAGCAGTACTTC.

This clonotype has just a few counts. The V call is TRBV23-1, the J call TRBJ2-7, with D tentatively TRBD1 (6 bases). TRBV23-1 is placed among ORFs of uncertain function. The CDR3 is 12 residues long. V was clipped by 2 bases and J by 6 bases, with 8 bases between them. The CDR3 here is CASSQQGCEQYV. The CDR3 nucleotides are TGCGCCAGCAGTCAACAGGGGTGCGAGCAGTACGTC.